This record concerns one T cell receptor beta chain sequence. Its antigen is as yet unknown. The V and J ends lost 3 bases and 2 bases respectively, with 10 bases between them. Germline loops: CDR1 SEHNR, CDR2 FQNEAQ (reference sequence). This CDR3 has 14 residues. These data come from a study of a mutant IDH1 vaccine in newly diagnosed glioma. Study as a whole: Treated patients, approximately 62% male and about 38% female, averaged approximately 40 years of age. Radiotherapy, temozolomide, or both had been given previously, and both were given to most.

Time point defined: week 5, during vaccination. All doses held 300 ug of mutant IDH1 20-mer peptide, with topical imiquimod. Those who donated had recent WHO grade 3 or 4 IDH1-mutant, ATRX-lost astrocytomas. Using immunoSEQ multiplex PCR, the repertoire was profiled, and TCRdb retains in-frame clones only, with some absent. The table records around 35,000 clones, about 80% of them present only once. The chain recombines TRBV7-9 with TRBJ1-2; tentatively, D is TRBD1 (5 bases). This TCR came from a man aged 25 to 45 with glioma. The sequencing used PBMCs, collected from a glioma patient whose treatment included an IDH1 peptide vaccine. The CDR3: CASSFRGSNYGYTF. In DNA form, the CDR3 reads TGTGCCAGCAGCTTTAGGGGATCAAACTATGGCTACACCTTC.